The entry that follows covers one T cell receptor beta chain sequence. The source of the sample is a study of T cells expressing NK-cell markers. CDR3 length: 16 amino acids. Germline V gene lookup returns CDR1 MNHEY and CDR2 SVGAGI. Reanalyzing the 5' RACE reads, TCRdb keeps one entry per CDR3 protein, without DNA. This sample lists roughly 120,000 distinct CDR3 sequences; its ten largest clones have around a sixth. This sequence originates from a woman between 18 and 69 years old in good health. The chain links TRBV6-5 to TRBJ2-5; TCRdb outputs TRBD2, but without DNA this stays unchecked. Material for sequencing was blood T cells: a sorted CD56 or NKG2C T cell subset, CD4+ or CD8+ T cells, or bulk PBMC T cells (not recorded which). CDR3 region: CASSSGTSGGGETQYF.